Each of the 16 T cell receptor beta chains below was sequenced from the same sample in a study of human T cells and chemical hapten exposure. TCRdb fed the RACE reads into MiXCR, producing one record per CDR3 protein. Of about 350,000 distinct CDR3 sequences in the sample, roughly 6% were seen once. The time point denotes: pre-sensitization, week 0. Treatment of the sample: therapeutic diphenylcyclopropenone sensitization with weekly scalp DPC. Sequencing used whole blood, obtained in connection with sensitization to the hapten diphenylcyclopropenone (DPC). The receptors originated from a woman under 30 with alopecia areata. Some clones in this sample may be carry-over from other donors' samples.

This clonotype was seen at least ten times. The chain uses TRBV6-6 and TRBJ2-3, with D perhaps TRBD2 (5 bases). The CDR3 loop spans 15 amino acids. V lost 2 bases to trimming and J lost 0 bases, with 9 bases between them. Germline loops: CDR1 MNHNY, CDR2 SVGAGI (reference sequence). The CDR3 DNA sequence: TGTGCCAGCAGTTACAGGGAGCCGAGCACAGATACGCAGTATTTT. It specifies CASSYREPSTDTQYF.

This clonotype was seen a handful of times. This rearrangement joins TRBV6-1 to TRBJ1-4; 7 nucleotides agree with TRBD1. V was clipped by 9 bases and J by 0 bases; unmatched bases: 10. The CDR3 has 16 amino acids. Germline V gene sequence: CDR1 MNHNS, CDR2 SASEGT. CDR3 nucleotides: TGTGCCAGTACGAGGGGGCAGCCGTCAACTAATGAAAAACTGTTTTTT. Protein product: CASTRGQPSTNEKLFF.

The rearrangement uses TRBV4-1 and TRBJ2-2, with no clear D. With 0 bases removed from V and 5 bases from J, the gap between germline ends came to 13 bases. The CDR3 has 16 amino acids. CDR1 is MGHRA, CDR2 YSYEKL, per germline. The CDR3: CASSQDWAGSTGELFF. CDR3 sequence (DNA): TGCGCCAGCAGCCAAGATTGGGCCGGTTCGACCGGGGAGCTGTTTTTT.

This clonotype has more than one count but fewer than ten. The gene calls are TRBV4-1 and TRBJ2-3; 7 nucleotides line up with TRBD2. The V gene's germline CDR1 is MGHRA and CDR2 YSYEKL. The CDR3 contains 15 residues. Unmatched junction bases numbered 5, after V lost 3 bases and J lost 2 bases. CDR3 protein: CASSQEGTTTDTQYF. The CDR3 nucleotides are TGCGCCAGCAGCCAGGAAGGGACTACCACAGATACGCAGTATTTT.

The chain is built from TRBV2 and TRBJ1-1; D is unclear. The CDR3 covers 14 residues. The germline CDR1 and CDR2 sequences are SNHLY and FYNNEI. Trimming pared 7 bases from V and 1 base from J, leaving 13 bases between. As DNA, the CDR3 is TGTGCCAGCAACGACCGTACCTCGAACACTGAAGCTTTCTTT. Translated, it gives CASNDRTSNTEAFF.

This clonotype has a handful of counts. This chain links TRBV10-3 with TRBJ1-3; D might be TRBD1 (6 bases). This CDR3 contains 14 residues. V was pared by 6 bases and J by 0 bases, with 9 bases between. The V gene's germline CDR1 is ENHRY and CDR2 SYGVKD. CDR3 nucleotide sequence: TGTGCCATCAGAGGGGACATCTCTGGAAACACCATATATTTT. Protein product: CAIRGDISGNTIYF.

This clonotype was seen at least ten times. CDR3 sequence (DNA): TGTGCCAGCAGCCAAGATGGAGGGAACACTGAAGCTTTCTTT. It is translated as CASSQDGGNTEAFF. The chain carries TRBV3-1 and TRBJ1-1; D is undetermined. Trimming left V 0 bases short and J 1 base short, with 6 bases between. Looked up from germline, CDR1 is LGHDT and CDR2 is YNNKEL (reference sequence). The CDR3 is 14 residues long.

In its sample, this clonotype was seen many times. The V gene is TRBV5-1, the J gene TRBJ2-1; the D gene is possibly TRBD1 (6 bases). Per germline, CDR1 SGHRS and CDR2 YFSETQ. The CDR3 has 15 amino acids. The V and J ends lost 4 bases and 3 bases respectively, with 14 bases between them. The CDR3 here is CASSNPDRNYNEQFF. The CDR3 DNA reads TGCGCCAGCAGCAATCCTGACAGGAACTACAATGAGCAGTTCTTC.

A note on this clonotype: Sequence at one end of the junction differs from germline and may be a read error. J is TRBJ1-1 and V is TRBV7-7; D ambiguous. The CDR3 has 13 amino acids. Germline-derived CDR1 and CDR2 are SSHAT and FNYEAQ (reference sequence). CDR3 nucleotides: TGTGCTAGCAGCCAAAACAGGAACACTGAAGCTTTCTTT. It encodes CASSQNRNTEAFF.

This clonotype was seen repeatedly, ten times or more. The J gene is TRBJ2-7, the V gene TRBV5-1, with D hard to call. Looked up from germline, CDR1 is SGHRS and CDR2 is YFSETQ. Trimming took off 1 base at V and 6 bases at J, with 14 bases between the two ends. The CDR3 length is 14 residues. The CDR3 region has the DNA TGCGCCAGCAGCTTGCTGGGCCTCCAGAGCGAGCAGTACTTC. It yields the protein CASSLLGLQSEQYF.

The genes are TRBV6-5 and TRBJ2-1; the match to TRBD2 covers 8 bases. With 0 bases clipped from V and 12 bases from J, the junction kept 16 bases outside the gene matches. CDR1 is MNHEY and CDR2 is SVGAGI in the germline V gene. The CDR3 is made up of 17 amino acids. The CDR3 bases are TGTGCCAGCAGTTACTCCAGTACGGGGGGGCCCTTTACGGGGCAGTTCTTC. It translates to CASSYSSTGGPFTGQFF.

This clonotype was counted many times. The chain uses TRBV7-2 and TRBJ1-1; weak D call: TRBD1 (5 bases). Trimming pared 0 bases from V and 1 base from J, leaving 9 bases between. Germline CDR1 SGHTA, CDR2 FQGNSA. CDR3 size: 15 residues. CDR3 loop: CASSLAHGANTEAFF. CDR3 DNA sequence: TGTGCCAGCAGCTTAGCGCATGGGGCGAACACTGAAGCTTTCTTT. The full variable domain, in which reference TRBV7-2 and TRBJ1-1 provide the parts outside the CDR3, is GAGVSQSPSNKVTEKGKDVELRCDPISGHTALYWYRQSLGQGLEFLIYFQGNSAPDKSGLPSDRFSAERTGGSVSTLTIQRTQQEDSAVYLCASSLAHGANTEAFFGQGTRLTVV.

The chain links TRBV7-8 to TRBJ1-6; no clear D gene. The CDR3 loop spans 19 amino acids. V lost 6 bases to trimming and J lost 0 bases, with 21 bases between them. Germline V lookup: CDR1 SGHVS, CDR2 FQNEAQ. The CDR3 spells CASSRLTTSRSSYNSPLHF. The CDR3, as DNA: TGTGCCAGCAGTCGTCTCACGACCTCTAGGAGCTCCTATAATTCACCCCTCCACTTT.

This clonotype was picked up many times. V and J are TRBV12-3 or TRBV12-4 and TRBJ2-7, with 11 bases identical to TRBD1. There are 14 residues in the CDR3. V was pared by 0 bases and J by 6 bases, with 1 base of the junction left unmatched. The CDR3 DNA sequence: TGTGCCAGCAGTTTAGCGGGGACAGGGGGCGAGCAGTACTTC. It specifies CASSLAGTGGEQYF.

This clonotype was counted only a few times. The CDR3 bases are TGTGCCACCAGCCGACCGAAGACAGGAAGTCGCACCGGGGAGCTGTTTTTT. Its protein is CATSRPKTGSRTGELFF. This chain connects TRBV24-1 to TRBJ2-2; D is perhaps TRBD1 (6 bases). The germline gives CDR1 KGHDR, CDR2 SFDVKD. V was pared by 7 bases and J by 4 bases, with 21 bases between. This CDR3 contains 17 residues.

This clonotype was counted a few times. J is TRBJ1-1 and V is TRBV4-3; D gene uncertain. This CDR3 region has 14 residues. Trimming shortened V by 4 bases and J by 1 base, and 10 bases separated the two germline ends. Germline assignment: CDR1 LGHNA and CDR2 YSLEER. The CDR3 spells CASSPGGSNTEAFF. CDR3 DNA sequence: TGCGCCAGCAGCCCTGGAGGGTCGAACACTGAAGCTTTCTTT.